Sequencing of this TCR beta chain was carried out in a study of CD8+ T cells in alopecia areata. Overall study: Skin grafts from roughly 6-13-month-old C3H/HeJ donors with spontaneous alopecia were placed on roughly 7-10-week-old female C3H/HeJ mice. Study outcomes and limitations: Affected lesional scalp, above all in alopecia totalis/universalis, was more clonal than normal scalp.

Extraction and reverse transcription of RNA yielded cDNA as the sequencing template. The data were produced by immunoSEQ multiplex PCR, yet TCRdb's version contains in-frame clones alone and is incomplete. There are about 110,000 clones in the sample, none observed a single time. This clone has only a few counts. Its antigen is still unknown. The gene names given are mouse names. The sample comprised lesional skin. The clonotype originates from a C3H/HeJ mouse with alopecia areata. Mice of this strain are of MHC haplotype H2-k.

CDR3: CASSDAKQGDTEVFF. The sequenced part of the CDR3 DNA is TGTGCCAGCAGTGATGCAAAACAGGGAGACACA. This chain connects TRBV13-3 to TRBJ1-1; D possibly corresponds to TRBD1 (6 bases). The read gets to within 4 residues of the CDR3 end, and the germline J gene fills in the rest. Germline CDR1 and CDR2: NNHDY and SYVADS. V lost 0 bases, J lost 3 bases, and 12 bases lay in between. CDR3 length: 15 amino acids.